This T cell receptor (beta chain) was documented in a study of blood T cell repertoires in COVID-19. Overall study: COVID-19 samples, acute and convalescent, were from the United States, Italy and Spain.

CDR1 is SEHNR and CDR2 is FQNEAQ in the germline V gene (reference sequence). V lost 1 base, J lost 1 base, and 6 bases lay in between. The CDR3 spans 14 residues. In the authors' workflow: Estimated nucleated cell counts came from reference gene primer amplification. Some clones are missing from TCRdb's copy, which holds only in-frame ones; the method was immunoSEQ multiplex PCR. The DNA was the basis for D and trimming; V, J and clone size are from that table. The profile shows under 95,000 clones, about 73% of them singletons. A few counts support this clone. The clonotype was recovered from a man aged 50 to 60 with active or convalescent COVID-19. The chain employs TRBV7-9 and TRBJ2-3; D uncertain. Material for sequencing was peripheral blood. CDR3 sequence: CASSLVAGTDTQYF. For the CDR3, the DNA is TGTGCCAGCAGCTTAGTCGCGGGCACAGATACGCAGTATTTT.